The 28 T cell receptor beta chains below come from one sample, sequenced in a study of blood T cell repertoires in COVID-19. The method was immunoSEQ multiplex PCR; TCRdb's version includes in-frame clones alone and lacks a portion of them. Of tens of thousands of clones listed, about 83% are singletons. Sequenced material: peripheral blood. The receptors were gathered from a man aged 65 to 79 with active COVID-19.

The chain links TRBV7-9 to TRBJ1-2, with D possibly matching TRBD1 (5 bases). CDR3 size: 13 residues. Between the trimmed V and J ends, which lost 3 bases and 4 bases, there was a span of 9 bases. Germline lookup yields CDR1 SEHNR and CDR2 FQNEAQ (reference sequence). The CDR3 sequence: CASSFRGGYGYTF. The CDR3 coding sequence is TGTGCCAGCAGCTTTAGGGGCGGCTATGGCTACACCTTC.

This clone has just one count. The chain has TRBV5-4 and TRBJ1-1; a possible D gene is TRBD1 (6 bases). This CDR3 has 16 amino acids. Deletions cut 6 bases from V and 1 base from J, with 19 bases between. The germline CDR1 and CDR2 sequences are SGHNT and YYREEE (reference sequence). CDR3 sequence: CASNTGGAVGNTEAFF. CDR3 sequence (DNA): TGTGCCAGCAACACGGGGGGGGCCGTTGGGAACACTGAAGCTTTCTTT.

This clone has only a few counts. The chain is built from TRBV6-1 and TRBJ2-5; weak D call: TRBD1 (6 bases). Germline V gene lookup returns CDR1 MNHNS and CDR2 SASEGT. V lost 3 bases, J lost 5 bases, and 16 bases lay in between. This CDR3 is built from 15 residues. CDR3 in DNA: TGTGCCAGCAGTGACGCCTGGGGGCCGCGTGAGACCCAGTACTTC. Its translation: CASSDAWGPRETQYF.

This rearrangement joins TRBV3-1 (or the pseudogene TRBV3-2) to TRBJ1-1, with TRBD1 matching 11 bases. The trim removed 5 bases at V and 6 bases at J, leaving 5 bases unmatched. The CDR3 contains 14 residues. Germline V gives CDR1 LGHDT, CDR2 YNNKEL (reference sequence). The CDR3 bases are TGTGCCAGCAGCGACTGGACAGGGGGCTCTGAAGCTTTCTTT. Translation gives CASSDWTGGSEAFF.

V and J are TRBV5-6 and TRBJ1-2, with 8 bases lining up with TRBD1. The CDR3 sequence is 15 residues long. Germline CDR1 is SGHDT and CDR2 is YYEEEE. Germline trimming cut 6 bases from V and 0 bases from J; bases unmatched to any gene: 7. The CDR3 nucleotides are TGTGCCAGCATTATCGACAGGGGCCCTAACTATGGCTACACCTTC. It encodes CASIIDRGPNYGYTF.

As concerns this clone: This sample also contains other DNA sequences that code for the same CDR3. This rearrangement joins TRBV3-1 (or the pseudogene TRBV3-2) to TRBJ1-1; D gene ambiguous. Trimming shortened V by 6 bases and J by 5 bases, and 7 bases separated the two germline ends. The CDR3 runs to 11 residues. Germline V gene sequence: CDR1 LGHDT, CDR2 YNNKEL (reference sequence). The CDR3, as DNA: TGTGCCAGCAGGGGAGGTACTGAAGCTTTCTTT. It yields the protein CASRGGTEAFF.

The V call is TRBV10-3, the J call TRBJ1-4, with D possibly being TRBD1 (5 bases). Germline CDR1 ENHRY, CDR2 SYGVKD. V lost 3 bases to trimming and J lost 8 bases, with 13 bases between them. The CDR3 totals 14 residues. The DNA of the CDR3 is TGTGCCATCAGTGAAGAGCTCCCAGGGGAAAAACTGTTTTTT. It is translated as CAISEELPGEKLFF.

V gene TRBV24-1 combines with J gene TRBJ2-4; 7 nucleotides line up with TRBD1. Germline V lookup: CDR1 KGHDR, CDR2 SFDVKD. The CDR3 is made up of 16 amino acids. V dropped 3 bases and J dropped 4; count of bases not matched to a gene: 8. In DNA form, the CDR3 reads TGTGCCACCAGTGATGCAAGCCCGGGACAGAAAAACATTCAGTACTTC. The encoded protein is CATSDASPGQKNIQYF.

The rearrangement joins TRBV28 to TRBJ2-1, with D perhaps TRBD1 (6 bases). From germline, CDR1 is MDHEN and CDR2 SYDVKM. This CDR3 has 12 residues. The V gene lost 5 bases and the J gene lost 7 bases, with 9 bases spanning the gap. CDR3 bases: TGTGCCAGCAGTCTTGACAGGAATGAGCAGTTCTTC. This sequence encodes CASSLDRNEQFF. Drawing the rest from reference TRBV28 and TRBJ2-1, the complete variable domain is DVKVTQSSRYLVKRTGEKVFLECVQDMDHENMFWYRQDPGLGLRLIYFSYDVKMKEKGDIPEGYSVSREKKERFSLILESASTNQTSMYLCASSLDRNEQFFGPGTRLTVL.

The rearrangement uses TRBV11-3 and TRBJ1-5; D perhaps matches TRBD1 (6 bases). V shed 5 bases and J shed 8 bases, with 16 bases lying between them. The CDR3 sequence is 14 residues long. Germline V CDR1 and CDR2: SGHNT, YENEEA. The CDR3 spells CASSQTREGEPQHF. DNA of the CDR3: TGTGCCAGCAGCCAAACACGAGAGGGGGAGCCCCAGCATTTT. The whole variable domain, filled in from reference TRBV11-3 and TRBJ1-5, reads EAGVVQSPRYKIIEKKQPVAFWCNPISGHNTLYWYLQNLGQGPELLIRYENEEAVDDSQLPKDRFSAERLKGVDSTLKIQPAELGDSAVYLCASSQTREGEPQHFGDGTRLSIL.

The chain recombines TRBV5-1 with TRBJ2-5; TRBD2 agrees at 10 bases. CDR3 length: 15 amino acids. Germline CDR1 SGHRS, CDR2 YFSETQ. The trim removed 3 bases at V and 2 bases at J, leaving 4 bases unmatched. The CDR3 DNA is TGCGCCAGCAGCTCGGGACTAGCGAATCAAGAGACCCAGTACTTC. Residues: CASSSGLANQETQYF.

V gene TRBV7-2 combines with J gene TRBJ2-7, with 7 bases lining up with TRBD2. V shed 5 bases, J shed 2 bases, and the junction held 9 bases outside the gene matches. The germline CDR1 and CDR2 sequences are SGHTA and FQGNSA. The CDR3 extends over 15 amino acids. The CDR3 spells CASSTRAGITYEQYF. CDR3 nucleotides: TGTGCCAGCAGCACCAGAGCGGGGATTACCTACGAGCAGTACTTC.

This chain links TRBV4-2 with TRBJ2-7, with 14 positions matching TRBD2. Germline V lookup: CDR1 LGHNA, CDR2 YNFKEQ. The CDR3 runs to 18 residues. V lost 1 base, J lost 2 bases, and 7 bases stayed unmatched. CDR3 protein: CASSQVGLAGGQAYEQYF. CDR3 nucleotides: TGTGCCAGCAGCCAAGTCGGACTAGCGGGAGGCCAGGCCTACGAGCAGTACTTC.

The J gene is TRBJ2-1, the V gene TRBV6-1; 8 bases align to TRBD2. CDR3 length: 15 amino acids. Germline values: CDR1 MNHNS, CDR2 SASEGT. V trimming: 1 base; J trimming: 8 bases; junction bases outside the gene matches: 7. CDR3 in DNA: TGTGCCAGCAGTGAAGGGGGTAGCGGGAAGGATGAGCAGTTCTTC. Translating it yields CASSEGGSGKDEQFF.

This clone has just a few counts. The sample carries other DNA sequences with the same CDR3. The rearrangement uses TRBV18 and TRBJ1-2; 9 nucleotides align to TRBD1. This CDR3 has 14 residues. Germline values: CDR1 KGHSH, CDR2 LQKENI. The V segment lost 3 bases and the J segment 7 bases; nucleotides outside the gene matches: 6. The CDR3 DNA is TGTGCCAGCTCACCGGAGGGACAGGGTAGTGGCTACACCTTC. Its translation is CASSPEGQGSGYTF.

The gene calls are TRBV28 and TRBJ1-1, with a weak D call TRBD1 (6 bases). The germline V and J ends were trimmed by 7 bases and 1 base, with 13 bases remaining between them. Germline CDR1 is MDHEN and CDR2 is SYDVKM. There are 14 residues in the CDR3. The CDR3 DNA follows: TGTGCCAGCACAGTCGGGGGGCGGAACACTGAAGCTTTCTTT. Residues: CASTVGGRNTEAFF. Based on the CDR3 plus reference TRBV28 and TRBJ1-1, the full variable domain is DVKVTQSSRYLVKRTGEKVFLECVQDMDHENMFWYRQDPGLGLRLIYFSYDVKMKEKGDIPEGYSVSREKKERFSLILESASTNQTSMYLCASTVGGRNTEAFFGQGTRLTVV.

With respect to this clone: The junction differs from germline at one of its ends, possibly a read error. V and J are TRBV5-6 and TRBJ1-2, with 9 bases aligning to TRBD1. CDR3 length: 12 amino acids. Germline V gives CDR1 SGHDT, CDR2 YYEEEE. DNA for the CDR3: TGTGCCAGCAGCTTTACAGGGGGCGCGGTCATCTTC. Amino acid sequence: CASSFTGGAVIF. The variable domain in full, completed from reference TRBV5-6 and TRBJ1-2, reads DAGVTQSPTHLIKTRGQQVTLRCSPKSGHDTVSWYQQALGQGPQFIFQYYEEEERQRGNFPDRFSGHQFPNYSSELNVNALLLGDSALYLCASSFTGGAVIFGSGTRLTVV.

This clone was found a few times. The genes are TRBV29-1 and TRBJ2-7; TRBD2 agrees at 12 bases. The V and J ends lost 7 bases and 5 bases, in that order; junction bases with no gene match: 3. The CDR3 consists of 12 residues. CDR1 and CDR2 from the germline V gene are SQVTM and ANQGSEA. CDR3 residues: CSGTSGTNEQYF. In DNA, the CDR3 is TGCAGCGGGACTAGCGGGACTAACGAGCAGTACTTC.

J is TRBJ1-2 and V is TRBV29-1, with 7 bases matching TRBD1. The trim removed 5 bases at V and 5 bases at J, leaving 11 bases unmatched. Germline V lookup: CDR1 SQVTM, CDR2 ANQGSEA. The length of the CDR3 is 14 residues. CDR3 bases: TGCAGCGTTTCACAGGGGACCCGGGTATATGGCTACACCTTC. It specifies CSVSQGTRVYGYTF.

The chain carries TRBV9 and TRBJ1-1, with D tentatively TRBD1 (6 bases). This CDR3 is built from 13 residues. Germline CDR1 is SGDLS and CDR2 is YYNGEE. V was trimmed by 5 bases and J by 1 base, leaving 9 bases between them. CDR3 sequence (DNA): TGTGCCAGCAGGGGACAACAGAACACTGAAGCTTTCTTT. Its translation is CASRGQQNTEAFF. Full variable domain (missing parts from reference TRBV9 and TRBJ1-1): DSGVTQTPKHLITATGQRVTLRCSPRSGDLSVYWYQQSLDQGLQFLIQYYNGEERAKGNILERFSAQQFPDLHSELNLSSLELGDSALYFCASRGQQNTEAFFGQGTRLTVV.

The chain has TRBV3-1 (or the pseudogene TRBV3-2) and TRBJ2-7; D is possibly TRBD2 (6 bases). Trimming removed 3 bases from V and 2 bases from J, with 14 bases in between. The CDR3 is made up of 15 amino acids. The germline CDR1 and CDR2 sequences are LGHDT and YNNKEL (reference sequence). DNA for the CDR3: TGTGCCAGCAGCCAGGCGGGACTTACACCCTACGAGCAGTACTTC. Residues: CASSQAGLTPYEQYF.

The CDR3 bases are TGTGCCAGCAGCGTAGGGACAGGCCTTAAGGGTGGCTACACCTTC. Amino acids: CASSVGTGLKGGYTF. The V and J genes are TRBV9 and TRBJ1-2, with TRBD1 identical over 7 bases. Unmatched junction bases numbered 9, after V lost 0 bases and J lost 7 bases. This CDR3 is built from 15 residues. Germline-derived CDR1 and CDR2 are SGDLS and YYNGEE.

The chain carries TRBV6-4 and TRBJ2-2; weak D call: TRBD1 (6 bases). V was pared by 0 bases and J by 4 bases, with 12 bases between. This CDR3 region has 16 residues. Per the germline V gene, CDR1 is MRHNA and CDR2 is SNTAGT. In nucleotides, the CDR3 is TGTGCCAGCAGTGACTCGGGGACATGGACCACCGGGGAGCTGTTTTTT. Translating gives CASSDSGTWTTGELFF.

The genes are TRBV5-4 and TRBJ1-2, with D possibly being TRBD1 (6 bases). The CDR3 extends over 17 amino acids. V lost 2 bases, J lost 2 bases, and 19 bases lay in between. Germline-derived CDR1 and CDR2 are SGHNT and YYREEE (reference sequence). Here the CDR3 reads CASSFRRAGGPNYGYTF. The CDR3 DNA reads TGTGCCAGCAGCTTCCGTCGAGCGGGGGGCCCGAACTATGGCTACACCTTC.

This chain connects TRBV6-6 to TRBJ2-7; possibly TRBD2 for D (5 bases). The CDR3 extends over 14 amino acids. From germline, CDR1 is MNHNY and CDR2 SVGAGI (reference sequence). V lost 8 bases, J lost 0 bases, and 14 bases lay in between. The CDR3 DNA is TGTGCCAGCGGTTCATCAGCGGCCTCCTACGAGCAGTACTTC. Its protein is CASGSSAASYEQYF.

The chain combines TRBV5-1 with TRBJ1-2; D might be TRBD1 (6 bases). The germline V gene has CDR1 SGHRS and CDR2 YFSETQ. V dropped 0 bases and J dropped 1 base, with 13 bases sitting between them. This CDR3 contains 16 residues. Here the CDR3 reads CASSLGTYRDNYGYTF. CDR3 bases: TGCGCCAGCAGCTTGGGGACTTACAGGGATAACTATGGCTACACCTTC.

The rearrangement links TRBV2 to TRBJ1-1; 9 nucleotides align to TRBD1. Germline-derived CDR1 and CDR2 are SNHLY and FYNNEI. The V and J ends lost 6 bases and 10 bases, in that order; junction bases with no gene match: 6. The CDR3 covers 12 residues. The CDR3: CASRPNRGRAFF. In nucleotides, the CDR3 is TGTGCCAGCAGACCCAACAGGGGGCGAGCTTTCTTT.

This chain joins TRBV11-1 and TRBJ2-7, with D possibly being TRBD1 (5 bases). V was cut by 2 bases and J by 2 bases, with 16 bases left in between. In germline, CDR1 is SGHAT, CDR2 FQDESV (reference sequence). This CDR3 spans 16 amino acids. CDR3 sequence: CASSLNMGQGTYEQYF. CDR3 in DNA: TGTGCCAGCAGCTTAAATATGGGGCAGGGTACCTACGAGCAGTACTTC.